This section outlines one T cell receptor beta chain sequence together with its context. Noted time point: baseline pretreatment blood. The sample's treatment: 15 Gy SBRT to primary tumor, nephrectomy 4 weeks later. Generated by immunoSEQ multiplex PCR, the TCRdb table keeps only in-frame clones and is missing some. The sample records 150,000 or so clones, over 75% being singletons. Germline values: CDR1 SGHRS, CDR2 YFSETQ. This CDR3 spans 15 amino acids. V lost 0 bases, J lost 4 bases, and 4 bases stayed unmatched. The data were taken from a study of radiation and T cells in renal cell carcinoma. The sequence came from a woman aged 50 to 65 with renal cell carcinoma. Here the sequenced sample was blood, taken from a patient whose treatment included radiotherapy and nephrectomy. This chain joins TRBV5-1 and TRBJ1-2, with TRBD1 identical over 9 bases. CDR3 residues: CASSLGTGDAYGYTF. The DNA of the CDR3 is TGCGCCAGCAGCTTGGGGACAGGGGACGCCTATGGCTACACCTTC.